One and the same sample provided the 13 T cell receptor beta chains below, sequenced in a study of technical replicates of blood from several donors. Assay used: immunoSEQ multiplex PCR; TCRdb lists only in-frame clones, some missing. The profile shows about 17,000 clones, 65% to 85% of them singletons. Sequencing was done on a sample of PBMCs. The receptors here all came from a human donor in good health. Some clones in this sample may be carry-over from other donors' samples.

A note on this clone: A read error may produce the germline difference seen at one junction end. The DNA of the CDR3 is TGTTCCAGCAGCCGGCCAGCGAGGCCTACACGTCAGTACTTC. Its translation is CSSSRPARPTRQYF. The chain employs TRBV5-6 and TRBJ2-7; no definite D call. The CDR3 extends over 14 amino acids. Germline-derived CDR1 and CDR2 are SGHDT and YYEEEE.

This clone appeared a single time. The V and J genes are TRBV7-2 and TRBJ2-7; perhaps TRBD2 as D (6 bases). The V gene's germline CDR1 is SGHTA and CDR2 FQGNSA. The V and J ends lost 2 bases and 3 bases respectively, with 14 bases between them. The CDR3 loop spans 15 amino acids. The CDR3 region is CASSLNLGGGYEQYF. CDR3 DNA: TGTGCCAGCAGCTTAAACTTGGGGGGAGGCTACGAGCAGTACTTC.

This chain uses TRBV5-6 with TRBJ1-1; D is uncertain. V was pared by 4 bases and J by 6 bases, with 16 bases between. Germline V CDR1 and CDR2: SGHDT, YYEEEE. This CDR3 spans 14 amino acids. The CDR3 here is CASSLGALRAEAFF. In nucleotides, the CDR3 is TGTGCCAGCAGCCTGGGCGCCTTGAGGGCTGAAGCTTTCTTT.

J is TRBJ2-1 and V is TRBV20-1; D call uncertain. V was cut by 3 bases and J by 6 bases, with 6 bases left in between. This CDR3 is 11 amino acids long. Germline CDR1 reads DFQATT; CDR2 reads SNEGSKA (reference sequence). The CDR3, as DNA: TGCAGTGCTAGGACAAGCAATGAGCAGTTCTTC. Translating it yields CSARTSNEQFF.

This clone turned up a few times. The CDR3 coding sequence is TGTGCCAGCCGGAGATGGGGGGACCACACTGAAGCTTTCTTT. Translating it yields CASRRWGDHTEAFF. The chain recombines TRBV2 with TRBJ1-1; D is possibly TRBD1 (5 bases). V dropped 8 bases and J dropped 3 bases, with 16 bases sitting between them. Per germline, CDR1 SNHLY and CDR2 FYNNEI. This CDR3 spans 14 amino acids.

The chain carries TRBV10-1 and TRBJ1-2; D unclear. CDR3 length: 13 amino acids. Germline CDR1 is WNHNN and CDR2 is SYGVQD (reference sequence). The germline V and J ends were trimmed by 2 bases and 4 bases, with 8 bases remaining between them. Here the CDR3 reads CASSEHEGYGYTF. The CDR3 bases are TGCGCCAGCAGTGAGCATGAGGGCTATGGCTACACCTTC.

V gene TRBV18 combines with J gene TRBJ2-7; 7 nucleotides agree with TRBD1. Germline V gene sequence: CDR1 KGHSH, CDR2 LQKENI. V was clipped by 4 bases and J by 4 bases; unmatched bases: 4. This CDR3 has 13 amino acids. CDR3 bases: TGTGCCAGCTCACGTCAGGGGGTATACGAGCAGTACTTC. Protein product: CASSRQGVYEQYF.

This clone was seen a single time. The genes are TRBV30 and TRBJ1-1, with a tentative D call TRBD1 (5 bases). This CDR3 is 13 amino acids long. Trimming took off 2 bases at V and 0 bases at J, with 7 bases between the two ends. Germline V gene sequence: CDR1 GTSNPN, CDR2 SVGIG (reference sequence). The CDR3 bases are TGTGCCTGGAGTTCAGGGATGAACACTGAAGCTTTCTTT. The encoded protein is CAWSSGMNTEAFF. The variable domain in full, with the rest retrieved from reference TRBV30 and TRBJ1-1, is SQTIHQWPATLVQPVGSPLSLECTVEGTSNPNLYWYRQAAGRGLQLLFYSVGIGQISSEVPQNLSASRPQDRQFILSSKKLLLSDSGFYLCAWSSGMNTEAFFGQGTRLTVV.

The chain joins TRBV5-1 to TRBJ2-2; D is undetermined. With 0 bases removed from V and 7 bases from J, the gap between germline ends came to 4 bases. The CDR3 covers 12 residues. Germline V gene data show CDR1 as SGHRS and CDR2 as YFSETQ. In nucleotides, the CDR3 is TGCGCCAGCAGCTTGGCTTTCGGGGAGCTGTTTTTT. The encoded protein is CASSLAFGELFF.

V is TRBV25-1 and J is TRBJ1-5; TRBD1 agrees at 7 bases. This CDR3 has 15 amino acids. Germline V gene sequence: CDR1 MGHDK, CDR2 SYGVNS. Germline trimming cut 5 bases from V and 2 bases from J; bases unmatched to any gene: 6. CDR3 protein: CASSSTGKGNQPQHF. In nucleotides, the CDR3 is TGTGCCAGCAGTTCGACAGGGAAGGGCAATCAGCCCCAGCATTTT.

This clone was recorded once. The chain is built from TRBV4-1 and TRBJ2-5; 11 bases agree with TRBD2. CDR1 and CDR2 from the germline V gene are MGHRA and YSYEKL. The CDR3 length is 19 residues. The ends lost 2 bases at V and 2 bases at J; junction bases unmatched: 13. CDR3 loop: CASSQNPGLAASPQETQYF. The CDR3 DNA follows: TGCGCCAGCAGCCAAAATCCGGGACTAGCGGCTTCACCTCAAGAGACCCAGTACTTC.

The CDR3 loop is CASSPPGGREQYF. The CDR3 bases are TGTGCCAGCAGCCCCCCCGGTGGGCGTGAGCAGTACTTC. The rearrangement uses TRBV7-2 and TRBJ2-7; no clear D gene. V was pared by 5 bases and J by 7 bases, with 15 bases between. There are 13 residues in the CDR3. Germline assignment: CDR1 SGHTA and CDR2 FQGNSA.

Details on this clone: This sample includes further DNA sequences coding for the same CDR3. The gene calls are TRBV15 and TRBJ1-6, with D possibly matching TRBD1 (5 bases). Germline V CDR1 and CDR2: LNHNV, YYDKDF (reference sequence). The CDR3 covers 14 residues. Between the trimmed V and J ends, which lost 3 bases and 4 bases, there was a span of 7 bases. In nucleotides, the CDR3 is TGTGCCACCAGCAGGCAGGGTTATAATTCACCCCTCCACTTT. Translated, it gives CATSRQGYNSPLHF.